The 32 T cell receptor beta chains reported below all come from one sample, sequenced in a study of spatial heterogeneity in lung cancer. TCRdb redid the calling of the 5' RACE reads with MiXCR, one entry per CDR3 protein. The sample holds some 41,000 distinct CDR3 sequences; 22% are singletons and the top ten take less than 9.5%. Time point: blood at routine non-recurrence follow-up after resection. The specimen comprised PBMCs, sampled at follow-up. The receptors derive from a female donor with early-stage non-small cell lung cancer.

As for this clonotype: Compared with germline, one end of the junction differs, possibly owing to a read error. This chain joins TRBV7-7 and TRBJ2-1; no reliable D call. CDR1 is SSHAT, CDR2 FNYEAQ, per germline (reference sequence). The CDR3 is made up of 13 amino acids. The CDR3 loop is CASSLEIYNEQFF. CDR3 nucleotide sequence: TGTGCTAGCAGCTTAGAAATTTACAATGAGCAGTTCTTC.

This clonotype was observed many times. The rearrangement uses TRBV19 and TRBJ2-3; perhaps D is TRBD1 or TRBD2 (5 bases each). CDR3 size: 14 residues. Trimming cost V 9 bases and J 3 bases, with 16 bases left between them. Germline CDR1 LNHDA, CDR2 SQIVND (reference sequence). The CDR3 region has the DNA TGTGCCAGCTTTTCCGGGACCGATACAGATACGCAGTATTTT. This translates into CASFSGTDTDTQYF.

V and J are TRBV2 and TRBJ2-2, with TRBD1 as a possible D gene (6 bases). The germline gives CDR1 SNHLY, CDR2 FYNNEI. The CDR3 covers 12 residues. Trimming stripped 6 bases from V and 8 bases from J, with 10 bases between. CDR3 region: CASSDQGGELFF. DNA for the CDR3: TGTGCCAGCAGCGATCAGGGGGGGGAGCTGTTTTTT. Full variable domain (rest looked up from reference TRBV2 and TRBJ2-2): EPEVTQTPSHQVTQMGQEVILRCVPISNHLYFYWYRQILGQKVEFLVSFYNNEISEKSEIFDDQFSVERPDGSNFTLKIRSTKLEDSAMYFCASSDQGGELFFGEGSRLTVL.

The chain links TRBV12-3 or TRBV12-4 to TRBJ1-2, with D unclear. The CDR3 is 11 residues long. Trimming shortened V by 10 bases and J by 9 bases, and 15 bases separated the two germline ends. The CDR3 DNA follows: TGTGCCACCGCCCGAAGCGGGAGCTACACCTTC. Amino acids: CATARSGSYTF.

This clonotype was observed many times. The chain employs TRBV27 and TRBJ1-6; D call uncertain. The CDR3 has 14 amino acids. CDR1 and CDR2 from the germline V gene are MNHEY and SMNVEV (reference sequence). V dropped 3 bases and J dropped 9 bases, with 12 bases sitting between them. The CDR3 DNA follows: TGTGCCAGCAGTTTTTACTCAACGGGTTCACCCCTCCACTTT. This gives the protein CASSFYSTGSPLHF.

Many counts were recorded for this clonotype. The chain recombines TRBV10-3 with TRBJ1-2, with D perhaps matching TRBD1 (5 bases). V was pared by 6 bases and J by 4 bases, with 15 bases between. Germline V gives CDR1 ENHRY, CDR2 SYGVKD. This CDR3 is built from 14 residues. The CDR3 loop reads CAIRPTVFAYGYTF. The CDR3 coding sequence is TGTGCCATCAGACCGACAGTGTTTGCCTATGGCTACACCTTC.

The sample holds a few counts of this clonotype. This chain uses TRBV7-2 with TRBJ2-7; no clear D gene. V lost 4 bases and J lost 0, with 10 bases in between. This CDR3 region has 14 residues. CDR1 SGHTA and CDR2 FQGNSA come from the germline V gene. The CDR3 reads CASSSRTGSYEQYF. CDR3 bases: TGTGCCAGCAGCTCCAGGACGGGCTCCTACGAGCAGTACTTC.

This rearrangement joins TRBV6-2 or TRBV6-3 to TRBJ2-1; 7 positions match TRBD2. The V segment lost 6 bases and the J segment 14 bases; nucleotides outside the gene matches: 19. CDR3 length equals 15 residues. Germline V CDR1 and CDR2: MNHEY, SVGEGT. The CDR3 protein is CASSSITWGGFRKFF. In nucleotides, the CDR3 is TGTGCCAGCAGCTCTATTACGTGGGGAGGGTTTAGAAAGTTCTTC.

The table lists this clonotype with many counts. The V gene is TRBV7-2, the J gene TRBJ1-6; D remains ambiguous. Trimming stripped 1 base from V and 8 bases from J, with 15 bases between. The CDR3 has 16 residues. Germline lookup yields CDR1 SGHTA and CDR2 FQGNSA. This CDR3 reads CASSLDRSALYSPLHF. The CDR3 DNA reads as TGTGCCAGCAGCTTAGATCGATCGGCTCTTTATTCACCCCTCCACTTT. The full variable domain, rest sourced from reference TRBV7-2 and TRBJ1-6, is GAGVSQSPSNKVTEKGKDVELRCDPISGHTALYWYRQSLGQGLEFLIYFQGNSAPDKSGLPSDRFSAERTGGSVSTLTIQRTQQEDSAVYLCASSLDRSALYSPLHFGNGTRLTVT.

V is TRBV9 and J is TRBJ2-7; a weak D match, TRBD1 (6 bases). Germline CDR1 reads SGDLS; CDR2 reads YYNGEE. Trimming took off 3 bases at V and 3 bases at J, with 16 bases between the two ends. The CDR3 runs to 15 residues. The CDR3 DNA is TGTGCCAGCAGCGCCGGGGTCGGGACATTCTACGAGCAGTACTTC. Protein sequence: CASSAGVGTFYEQYF.

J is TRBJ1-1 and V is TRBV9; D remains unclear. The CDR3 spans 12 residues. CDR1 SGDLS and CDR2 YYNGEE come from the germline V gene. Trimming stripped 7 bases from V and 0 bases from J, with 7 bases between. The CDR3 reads CASGRLNTEAFF. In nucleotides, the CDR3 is TGTGCCAGCGGTCGTCTGAACACTGAAGCTTTCTTT.

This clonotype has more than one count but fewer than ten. CDR3 in amino acids: CASKEQGNTEAFF. CDR3 nucleotides: TGCGCCAGCAAGGAACAGGGGAACACTGAAGCTTTCTTT. The rearrangement joins TRBV5-1 to TRBJ1-1, with TRBD1 as a possible D gene (6 bases). CDR3 length equals 13 residues. Germline V CDR1 and CDR2: SGHRS, YFSETQ. V lost 6 bases and J lost 1, with 10 bases in between.

The CDR3 protein is CASRRMAGRVCSNQPQHF. The DNA of the CDR3 is TGTGCCAGCCGCCGAATGGCAGGGAGGGTTTGTAGCAATCAGCCCCAGCATTTT. V and J are TRBV11-2 and TRBJ1-5, with a weak D call TRBD1 (5 bases). The CDR3 totals 18 residues. Germline V lookup: CDR1 SGHAT, CDR2 FQNNGV. Trimming removed 8 bases at V and 0 bases at J, with 23 bases between.

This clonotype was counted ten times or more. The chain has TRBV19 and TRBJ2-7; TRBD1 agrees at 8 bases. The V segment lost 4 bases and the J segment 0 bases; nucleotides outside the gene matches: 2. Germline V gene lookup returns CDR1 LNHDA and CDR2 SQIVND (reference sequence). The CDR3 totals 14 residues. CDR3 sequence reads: CASSRTGSSYEQYV. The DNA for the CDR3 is TGTGCCAGTAGTAGGACAGGGAGCTCCTACGAGCAGTACGTC.

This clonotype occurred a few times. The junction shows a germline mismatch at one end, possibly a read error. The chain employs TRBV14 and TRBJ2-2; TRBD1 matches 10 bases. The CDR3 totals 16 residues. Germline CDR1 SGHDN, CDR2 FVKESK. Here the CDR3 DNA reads TGTGCCGGCAGCGTTCGAAGGACAGGGGGCACCGGGGAGCTGTTTTTT. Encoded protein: CAGSVRRTGGTGELFF.

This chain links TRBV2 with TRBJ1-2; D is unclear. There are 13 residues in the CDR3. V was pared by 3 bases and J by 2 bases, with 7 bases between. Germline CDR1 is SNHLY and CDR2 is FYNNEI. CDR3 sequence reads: CASSDQINYGYTF. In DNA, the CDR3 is TGTGCCAGCAGTGATCAGATAAACTATGGCTACACCTTC.

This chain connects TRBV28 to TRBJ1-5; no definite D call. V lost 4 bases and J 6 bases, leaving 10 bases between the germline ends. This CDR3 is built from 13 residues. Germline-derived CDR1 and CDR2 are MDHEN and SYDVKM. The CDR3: CASSWHYGQPQHF. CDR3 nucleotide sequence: TGTGCCAGCAGTTGGCACTACGGTCAGCCCCAGCATTTT. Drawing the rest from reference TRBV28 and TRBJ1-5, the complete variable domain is DVKVTQSSRYLVKRTGEKVFLECVQDMDHENMFWYRQDPGLGLRLIYFSYDVKMKEKGDIPEGYSVSREKKERFSLILESASTNQTSMYLCASSWHYGQPQHFGDGTRLSIL.

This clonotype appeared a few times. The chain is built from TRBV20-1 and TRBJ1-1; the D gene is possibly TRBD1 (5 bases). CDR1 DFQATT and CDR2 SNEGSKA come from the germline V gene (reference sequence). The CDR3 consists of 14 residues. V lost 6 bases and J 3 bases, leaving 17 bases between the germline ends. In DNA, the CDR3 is TGCAGTGCCACGCCTTGGGGGAGGCACACTGAAGCTTTCTTT. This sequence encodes CSATPWGRHTEAFF.

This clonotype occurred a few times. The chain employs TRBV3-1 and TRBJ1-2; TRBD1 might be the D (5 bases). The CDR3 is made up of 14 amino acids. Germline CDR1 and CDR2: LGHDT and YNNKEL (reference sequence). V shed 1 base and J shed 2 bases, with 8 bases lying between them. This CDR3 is CASSQGDGNYGYTF. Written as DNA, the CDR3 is TGTGCCAGCAGCCAAGGGGACGGAAACTATGGCTACACCTTC.

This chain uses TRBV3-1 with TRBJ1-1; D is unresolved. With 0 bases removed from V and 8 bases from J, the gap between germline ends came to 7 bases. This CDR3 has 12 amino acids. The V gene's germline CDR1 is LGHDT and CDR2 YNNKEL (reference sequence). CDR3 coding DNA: TGTGCCAGCAGCCAAGAACGTGGGGAAGCTTTCTTT. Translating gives CASSQERGEAFF.

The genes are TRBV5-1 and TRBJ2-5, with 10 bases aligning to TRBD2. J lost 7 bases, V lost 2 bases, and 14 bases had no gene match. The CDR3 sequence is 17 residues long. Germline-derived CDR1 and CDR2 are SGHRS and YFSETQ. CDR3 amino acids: CASSFFLRLAGAGTQYF. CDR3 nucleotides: TGCGCCAGCAGCTTTTTTCTGCGTCTAGCGGGAGCTGGGACCCAGTACTTC.

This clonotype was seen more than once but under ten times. CDR3 protein: CAISGLGLADSETQYF. In DNA form, the CDR3 reads TGTGCCATCAGTGGCCTGGGACTAGCCGACTCGGAGACCCAGTACTTC. The rearrangement joins TRBV10-3 to TRBJ2-5; 9 bases are shared with TRBD2. Trimming cost V 4 bases and J 5 bases; bases outside gene matches: 11. Germline loops: CDR1 ENHRY, CDR2 SYGVKD. The CDR3 covers 16 residues.

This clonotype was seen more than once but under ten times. The CDR3 DNA reads TGTGCCAGCAGTGGGGGTGGCTACGAGCAGTACTTC. It codes for CASSGGGYEQYF. This chain joins TRBV12-3 or TRBV12-4 and TRBJ2-7, with D tentatively TRBD1 or TRBD2 (5 bases each). V was shortened by 5 bases and J by 3 bases, with 8 bases between the two germline ends. The CDR3 covers 12 residues.

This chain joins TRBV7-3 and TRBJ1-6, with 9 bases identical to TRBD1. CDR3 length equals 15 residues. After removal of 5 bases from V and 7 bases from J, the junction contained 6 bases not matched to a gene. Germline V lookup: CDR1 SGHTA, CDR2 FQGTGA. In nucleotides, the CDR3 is TGTGCCAGCAGCATCACAGGGGGCAGGAATTCACCCCTCCACTTT. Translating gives CASSITGGRNSPLHF.

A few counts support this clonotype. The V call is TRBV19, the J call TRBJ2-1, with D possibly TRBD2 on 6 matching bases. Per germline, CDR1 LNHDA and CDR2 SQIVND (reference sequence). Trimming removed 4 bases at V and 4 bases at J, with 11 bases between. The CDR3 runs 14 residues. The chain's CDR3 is CASSKAGRYNEQFF. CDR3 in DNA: TGTGCCAGTAGTAAGGCGGGGCGGTACAATGAGCAGTTCTTC.

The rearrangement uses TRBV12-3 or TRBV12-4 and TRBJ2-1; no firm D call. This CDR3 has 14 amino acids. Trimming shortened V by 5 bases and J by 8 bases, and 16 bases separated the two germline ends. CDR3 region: CASSEGPHMDEQFF. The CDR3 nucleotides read TGTGCCAGCAGTGAAGGGCCCCATATGGATGAGCAGTTCTTC.

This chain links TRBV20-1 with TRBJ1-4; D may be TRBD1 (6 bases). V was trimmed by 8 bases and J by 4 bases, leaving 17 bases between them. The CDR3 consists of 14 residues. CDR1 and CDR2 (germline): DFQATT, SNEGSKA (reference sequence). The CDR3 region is CSSTKGGYNEKLFF. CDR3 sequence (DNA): TGCAGTTCGACAAAGGGGGGGTATAATGAAAAACTGTTTTTT.

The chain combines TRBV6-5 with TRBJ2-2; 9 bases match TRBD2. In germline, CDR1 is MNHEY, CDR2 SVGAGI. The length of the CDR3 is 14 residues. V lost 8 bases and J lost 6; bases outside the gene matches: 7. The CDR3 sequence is CASGSGGPSGELFF. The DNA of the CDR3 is TGTGCCAGCGGTAGCGGGGGCCCCTCCGGGGAGCTGTTTTTT.

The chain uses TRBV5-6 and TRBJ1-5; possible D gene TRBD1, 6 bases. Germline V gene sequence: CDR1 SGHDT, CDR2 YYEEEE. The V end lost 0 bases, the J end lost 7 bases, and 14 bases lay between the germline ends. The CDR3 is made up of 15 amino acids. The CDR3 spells CASSLGGGARQPQHF. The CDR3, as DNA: TGTGCCAGCAGCTTGGGAGGGGGGGCGCGGCAGCCCCAGCATTTT.

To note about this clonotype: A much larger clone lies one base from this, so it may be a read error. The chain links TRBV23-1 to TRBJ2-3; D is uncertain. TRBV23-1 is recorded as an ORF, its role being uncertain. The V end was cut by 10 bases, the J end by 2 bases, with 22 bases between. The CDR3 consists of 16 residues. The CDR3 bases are TGCGCCATCAGCCAATCCTTATCCTACTTCACAGATACGCAGTATTTT. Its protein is CAISQSLSYFTDTQYF.

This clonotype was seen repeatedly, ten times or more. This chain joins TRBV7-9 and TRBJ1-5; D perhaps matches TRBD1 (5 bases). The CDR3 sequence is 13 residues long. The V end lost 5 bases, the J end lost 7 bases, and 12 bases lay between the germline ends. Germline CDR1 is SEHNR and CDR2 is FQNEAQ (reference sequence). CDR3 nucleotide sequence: TGTGCCAGCAGCCAGGGTATCCGCCAGCCCCAGCATTTT. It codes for CASSQGIRQPQHF.

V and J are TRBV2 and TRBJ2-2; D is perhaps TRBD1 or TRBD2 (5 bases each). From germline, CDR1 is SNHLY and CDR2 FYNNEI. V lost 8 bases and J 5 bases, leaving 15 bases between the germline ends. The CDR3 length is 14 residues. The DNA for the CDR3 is TGTGCCAGCGGGACGGAGAAAGGAACCGGGGAGCTGTTTTTT. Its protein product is CASGTEKGTGELFF.